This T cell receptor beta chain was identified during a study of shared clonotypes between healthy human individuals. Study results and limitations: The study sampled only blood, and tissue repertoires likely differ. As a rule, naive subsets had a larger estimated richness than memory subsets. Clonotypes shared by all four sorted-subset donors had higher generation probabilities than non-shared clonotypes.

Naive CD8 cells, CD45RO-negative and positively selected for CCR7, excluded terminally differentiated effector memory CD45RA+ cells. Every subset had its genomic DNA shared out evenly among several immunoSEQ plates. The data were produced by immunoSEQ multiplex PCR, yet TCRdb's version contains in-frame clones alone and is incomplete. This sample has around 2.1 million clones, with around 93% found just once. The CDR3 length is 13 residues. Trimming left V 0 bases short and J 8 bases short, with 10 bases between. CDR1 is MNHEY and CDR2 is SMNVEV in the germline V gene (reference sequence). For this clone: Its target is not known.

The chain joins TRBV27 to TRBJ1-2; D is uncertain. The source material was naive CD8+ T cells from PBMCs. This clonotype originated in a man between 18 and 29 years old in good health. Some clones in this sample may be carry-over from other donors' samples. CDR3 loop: CASSLSRVSGYTF. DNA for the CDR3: TGTGCCAGCAGTTTATCACGAGTGAGCGGCTACACCTTC.